These 6 T cell receptor beta chains came from one sample sequenced in a study of T cell repertoires in cytomegalovirus infection. Using its own MiXCR run on the reads, TCRdb lists one record per CDR3 protein. The table has approximately 180,000 distinct CDR3 sequences, about a sixth seen once. Sequencing was carried out using CD8+ T cells from PBMCs. Receptors were obtained from a human donor in good health (CMV status not recorded). Some clones in this sample may be carry-over from other donors' samples.

This clonotype has a handful of counts. The chain couples TRBV2 to TRBJ2-2, with TRBD1 identical over 9 bases. This CDR3 comprises 16 residues. V trimming: 3 bases; J trimming: 7 bases; junction bases outside the gene matches: 9. Germline lookup yields CDR1 SNHLY and CDR2 FYNNEI. This CDR3 is CASSEQGTGPLGELFF. The CDR3 coding sequence is TGTGCCAGCAGTGAGCAGGGGACAGGGCCGCTCGGGGAGCTGTTTTTT.

The chain uses TRBV4-1 and TRBJ1-2; D gene uncertain. CDR1 MGHRA and CDR2 YSYEKL come from the germline V gene. The ends were cut back, 1 base at V and 2 bases at J, with 14 bases in the middle. The CDR3 covers 16 residues. CDR3 in amino acids: CASSQVQQNPNYGYTF. The CDR3 DNA sequence: TGCGCCAGCAGCCAAGTGCAGCAGAATCCCAACTATGGCTACACCTTC.

This clonotype was counted a few times. The chain uses TRBV20-1 and TRBJ2-5; 7 bases fit TRBD1. The CDR3 has 15 amino acids. V was pared by 3 bases and J by 1 base, with 8 bases of the junction left unmatched. Germline values: CDR1 DFQATT, CDR2 SNEGSKA (reference sequence). Here the CDR3 reads CSARDSRDSQETQYF. As DNA, the CDR3 is TGCAGTGCTAGGGATTCAAGGGACAGCCAAGAGACCCAGTACTTC.

The chain has TRBV19 and TRBJ2-1; D is unclear. The CDR3 covers 13 residues. CDR1 LNHDA and CDR2 SQIVND come from the germline V gene (reference sequence). The germline V and J ends were trimmed by 4 bases and 6 bases, with 10 bases remaining between them. CDR3 protein: CASSTSSVNEQFF. As DNA, the CDR3 is TGTGCCAGTAGTACGAGCTCCGTCAATGAGCAGTTCTTC.

This rearrangement joins TRBV9 to TRBJ1-6, with 7 bases identical to TRBD1. With 3 bases clipped from V and 9 bases from J, the junction kept 9 bases outside the gene matches. CDR1 is SGDLS and CDR2 is YYNGEE in the germline V gene. This CDR3 spans 15 amino acids. Written as DNA, the CDR3 is TGTGCCAGCAGCGGATCCGGGACAGCGAGTTCACCCCTCCACTTT. This gives the protein CASSGSGTASSPLHF.

This clonotype was seen at least ten times. The V call is TRBV7-2, the J call TRBJ2-7; D gene unclear. Germline assignment: CDR1 SGHTA and CDR2 FQGNSA. This CDR3 contains 13 residues. V was cut by 5 bases and J by 2 bases, with 10 bases left in between. The CDR3 DNA reads as TGTGCCAGCAGCCCGACTGTCACCTACGAGCAGTACTTC. It is translated as CASSPTVTYEQYF.